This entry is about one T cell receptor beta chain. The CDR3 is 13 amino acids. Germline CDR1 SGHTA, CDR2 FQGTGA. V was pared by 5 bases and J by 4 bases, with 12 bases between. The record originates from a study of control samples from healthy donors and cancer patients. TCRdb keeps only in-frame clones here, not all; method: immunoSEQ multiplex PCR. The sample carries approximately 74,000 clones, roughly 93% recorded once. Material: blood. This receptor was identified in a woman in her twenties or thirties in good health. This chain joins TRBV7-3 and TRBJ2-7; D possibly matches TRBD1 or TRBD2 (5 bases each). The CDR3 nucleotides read TGTGCCAGCAGCCTTTCAGGGAGTTACGAGCAGTACTTC. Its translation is CASSLSGSYEQYF.